The clone carrying this T cell receptor (beta chain) was seen just once. The data were taken from a study of blood T cell repertoires in COVID-19. About the research overall: The United States, Italy and Spain supplied acute and convalescent COVID-19 samples. PBMCs, B-cell-depleted T cells, or T cells provided the cDNA or gDNA that made up the material.

Original processing notes: Reference gene primer amplification gave estimated nucleated cell counts. Only in-frame clones appear in the TCRdb table, and some are missing; sequencing was by immunoSEQ multiplex PCR. V and J calls and clone size come straight from that table; D and trimming were deduced from the DNA. There are approximately 150,000 clones in the sample; approximately 86% occur only once, and roughly 8.4% lies in the top ten. In germline, CDR1 is MDHEN, CDR2 SYDVKM. This CDR3 comprises 12 residues. V was pared by 2 bases and J by 11 bases, with 7 bases between. The rearrangement uses TRBV28 and TRBJ1-6, with a weak D call TRBD1 (5 bases). Sequenced material: peripheral blood. The clonotype comes from a woman older than 75 with COVID-19, enrolled during active disease. The CDR3 sequence is CASSLGATPLHF. CDR3 DNA sequence: TGTGCCAGCAGTTTAGGGGCGACACCCCTCCACTTT.